This passage covers 14 T cell receptor beta chains from one sample sequenced in a study of regulatory T cells. The PCR used 52 TRBV and 13 TRBJ primers. The repertoire was sequenced with immunoSEQ multiplex PCR; TCRdb's copy has only in-frame clones and lacks some. Found here are approximately 9,000 clones, 84% of them singletons; the top ten hold 8% to 11%. The sample comprised CD8+ T cells sorted from blood. These receptors were obtained from a person between 18 and 35 years old with CD3G deficiency.

V is TRBV6-1 and J is TRBJ2-7, with D perhaps matching TRBD1 (6 bases). Germline V gives CDR1 MNHNS, CDR2 SASEGT. The V end lost 6 bases, the J end lost 2 bases, and 14 bases lay between the germline ends. CDR3 length: 14 amino acids. CDR3 nucleotide sequence: TGTGCCAGCAGGGACTGGGACAACACCTACGAGCAGTACTTC. This sequence encodes CASRDWDNTYEQYF.

This clone has just a few counts. The V and J genes are TRBV10-2 and TRBJ2-1; D might be TRBD1 (6 bases). This CDR3 has 13 residues. Between the trimmed V and J ends, which lost 5 bases and 7 bases, there was a span of 12 bases. CDR1 and CDR2 (germline): WSHSY, SAAADI. CDR3 DNA: TGCGCCAGCAGTAGGGGGAGAGGGAATGAGCAGTTCTTC. This sequence encodes CASSRGRGNEQFF.

This clone appeared once. The chain employs TRBV28 and TRBJ2-7, with D possibly being TRBD2 (6 bases). The V gene lost 6 bases and the J gene lost 0 bases, with 9 bases spanning the gap. There are 13 residues in the CDR3. The germline V gene has CDR1 MDHEN and CDR2 SYDVKM. CDR3 loop: CASSAGNSYEQYF. CDR3 in DNA: TGTGCCAGCAGCGCGGGAAACTCCTACGAGCAGTACTTC. The variable domain in full, completed from reference TRBV28 and TRBJ2-7, reads DVKVTQSSRYLVKRTGEKVFLECVQDMDHENMFWYRQDPGLGLRLIYFSYDVKMKEKGDIPEGYSVSREKKERFSLILESASTNQTSMYLCASSAGNSYEQYFGPGTRLTVT.

The chain carries TRBV7-9 and TRBJ2-1, with D perhaps matching TRBD1 (5 bases). Germline CDR1 and CDR2: SEHNR and FQNEAQ (reference sequence). Trimming took 1 base from V and 7 from J, leaving 14 bases between them. The CDR3 is made up of 15 amino acids. The CDR3: CASSLGPGMKNEQFF. The CDR3 DNA reads TGTGCCAGCAGCTTAGGCCCAGGGATGAAAAATGAGCAGTTCTTC. Looking up the rest from reference TRBV7-9 and TRBJ2-1 gives the full variable domain: DTGVSQNPRHKITKRGQNVTFRCDPISEHNRLYWYRQTLGQGPEFLTYFQNEAQLEKSRLLSDRFSAERPKGSFSTLEIQRTEQGDSAMYLCASSLGPGMKNEQFFGPGTRLTVL.

The J gene is TRBJ2-7, the V gene TRBV6-1; possibly TRBD1 for D (6 bases). Germline V CDR1 and CDR2: MNHNS, SASEGT. The V and J ends lost 6 bases and 4 bases respectively, with 7 bases between them. The CDR3 runs to 11 residues. The DNA for the CDR3 is TGTGCCAGCAGGACAGGTTACGAGCAGTACTTC. Translating it yields CASRTGYEQYF.

As concerns this clone: Other DNA sequences in this sample translate to the same CDR3. The chain has TRBV6-1 and TRBJ2-7; unclear D gene. V was pared by 1 base and J by 2 bases, with 6 bases between. The germline gives CDR1 MNHNS, CDR2 SASEGT. The CDR3 spans 13 residues. The CDR3 is CASSEGTAYEQYF. CDR3 in DNA: TGTGCCAGCAGTGAAGGCACAGCCTACGAGCAGTACTTC.

In this sample, this clone turned up once. The V and J genes are TRBV6-1 and TRBJ2-5; 7 bases are shared with TRBD1. The DNA end is more similar to TRBJ2-7, so the J call may be wrong. CDR3 length equals 13 residues. CDR1 is MNHNS, CDR2 SASEGT, per germline. CDR3 sequence: CASNPTGTYEQYF. The CDR3 DNA reads as TGTGCCAGCAATCCGACAGGGACCTACGAGCAGTACTTC.

The J gene is TRBJ1-4, the V gene TRBV6-1; D is uncertain. This CDR3 region has 12 residues. Per germline, CDR1 MNHNS and CDR2 SASEGT. Trimming stripped 6 bases from V and 10 bases from J, with 12 bases between. The CDR3 DNA sequence: TGTGCCAGCAGCGGGCCGTCTGGAAAACTGTTTTTT. Protein: CASSGPSGKLFF.

The chain links TRBV11-2 to TRBJ2-1, with 10 bases aligning to TRBD2. V lost 5 bases to trimming and J lost 6 bases; unmatched junction nucleotides: 16. This CDR3 is 18 amino acids long. Germline values: CDR1 SGHAT, CDR2 FQNNGV. The CDR3 here is CASSQPPRPGLAFNEQFF. The CDR3 DNA sequence: TGTGCCAGCAGCCAACCTCCGAGACCGGGACTAGCGTTCAATGAGCAGTTCTTC. The variable domain in full, completed from reference TRBV11-2 and TRBJ2-1, reads EAGVAQSPRYKIIEKRQSVAFWCNPISGHATLYWYQQILGQGPKLLIQFQNNGVVDDSQLPKDRFSAERLKGVDSTLKIQPAKLEDSAVYLCASSQPPRPGLAFNEQFFGPGTRLTVL.

V usage is TRBV28 and J usage is TRBJ2-4; 9 nucleotides line up with TRBD2. The germline gives CDR1 MDHEN, CDR2 SYDVKM. The CDR3 sequence is 17 residues long. V dropped 10 bases and J dropped 1; count of bases not matched to a gene: 14. As DNA, the CDR3 is TGTGCCACAGGGGGTGATAGCGGGAGCGGGGCCAAAAACATTCAGTACTTC. Protein product: CATGGDSGSGAKNIQYF.

The rearrangement joins TRBV28 to TRBJ2-7, with D perhaps matching TRBD2 (7 bases). Germline V CDR1 and CDR2: MDHEN, SYDVKM. The CDR3 runs to 15 residues. The V gene lost 3 bases and the J gene lost 3 bases, with 15 bases spanning the gap. CDR3 in amino acids: CASSLGAGENYEQYF. The CDR3 DNA is TGTGCCAGCAGTTTGGGGGCGGGGGAAAACTACGAGCAGTACTTC.

This clone was observed a handful of times. This chain connects TRBV11-3 to TRBJ2-1, with 11 bases identical to TRBD2. The CDR3 runs to 16 residues. Looked up from germline, CDR1 is SGHNT and CDR2 is YENEEA. Losses at the gene ends were 2 bases for V and 4 bases for J; bases not matched to a gene: 4. CDR3 DNA sequence: TGTGCCAGCAGCTTACATAGCGGGAGGGGATACAATGAGCAGTTCTTC. Translating it yields CASSLHSGRGYNEQFF.

This clone has only one observation. The DNA of the CDR3 is TGTGCCAGCAGCTTAGACAGGGGGCTAAGCATTCAGTACTTC. It yields the protein CASSLDRGLSIQYF. The chain is built from TRBV11-2 and TRBJ2-4, with 8 bases fitting TRBD1. The CDR3 extends over 14 amino acids. The junction had 4 bases not matched to a gene; V was cut back by 0 bases and J by 9 bases. The germline V gene encodes CDR1 SGHAT and CDR2 FQNNGV.

This clone has a single count. Other nucleotide sequences in the sample specify the same CDR3. This chain joins TRBV19 and TRBJ2-7, with D possibly being TRBD2 (5 bases). This CDR3 is built from 13 residues. Looked up from germline, CDR1 is LNHDA and CDR2 is SQIVND (reference sequence). Between the trimmed V and J ends, which lost 5 bases and 0 bases, there was a span of 8 bases. CDR3 loop: CASSAGPSYEQYF. CDR3 sequence (DNA): TGTGCCAGTAGTGCGGGCCCCTCCTACGAGCAGTACTTC.